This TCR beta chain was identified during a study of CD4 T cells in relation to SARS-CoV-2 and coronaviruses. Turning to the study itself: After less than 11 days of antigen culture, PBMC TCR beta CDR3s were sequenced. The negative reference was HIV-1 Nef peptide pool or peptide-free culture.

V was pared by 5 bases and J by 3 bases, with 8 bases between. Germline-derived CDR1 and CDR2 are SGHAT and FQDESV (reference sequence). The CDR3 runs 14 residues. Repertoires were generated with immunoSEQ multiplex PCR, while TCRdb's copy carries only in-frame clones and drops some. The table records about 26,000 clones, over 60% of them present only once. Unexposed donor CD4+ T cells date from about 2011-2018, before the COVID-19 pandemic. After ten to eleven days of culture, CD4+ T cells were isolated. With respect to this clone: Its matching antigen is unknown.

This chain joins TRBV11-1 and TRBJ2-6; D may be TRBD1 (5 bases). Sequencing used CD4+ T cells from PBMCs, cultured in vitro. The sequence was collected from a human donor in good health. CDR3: CASSKDNGANVLTF. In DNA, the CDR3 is TGTGCCAGCAGCAAGGACAATGGGGCCAACGTCCTGACTTTC.